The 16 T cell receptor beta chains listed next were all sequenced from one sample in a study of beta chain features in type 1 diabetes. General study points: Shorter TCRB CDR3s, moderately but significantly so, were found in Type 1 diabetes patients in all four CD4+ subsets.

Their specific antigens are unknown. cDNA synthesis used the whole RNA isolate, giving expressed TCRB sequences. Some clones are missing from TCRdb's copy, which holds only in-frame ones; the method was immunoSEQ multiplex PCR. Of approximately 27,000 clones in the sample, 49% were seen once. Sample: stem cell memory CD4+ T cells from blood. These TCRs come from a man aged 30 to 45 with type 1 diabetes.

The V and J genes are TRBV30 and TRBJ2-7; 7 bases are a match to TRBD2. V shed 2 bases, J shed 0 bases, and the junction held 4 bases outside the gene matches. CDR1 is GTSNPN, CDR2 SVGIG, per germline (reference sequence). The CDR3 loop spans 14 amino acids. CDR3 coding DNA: TGTGCCTGGAGTACCTCGGGGGGCTCCTACGAGCAGTACTTC. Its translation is CAWSTSGGSYEQYF.

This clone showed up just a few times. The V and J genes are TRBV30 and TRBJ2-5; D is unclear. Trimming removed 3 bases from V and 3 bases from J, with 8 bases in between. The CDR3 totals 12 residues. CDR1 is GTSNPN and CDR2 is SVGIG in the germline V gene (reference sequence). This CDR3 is CAWRPHKETQYF. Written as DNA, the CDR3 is TGTGCCTGGAGACCTCACAAAGAGACCCAGTACTTC.

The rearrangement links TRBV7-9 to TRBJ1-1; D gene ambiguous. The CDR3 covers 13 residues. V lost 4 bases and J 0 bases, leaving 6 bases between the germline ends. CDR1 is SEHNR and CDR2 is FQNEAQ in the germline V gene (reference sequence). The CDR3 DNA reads TGTGCCAGCAGCTCGTCTTTGAACACTGAAGCTTTCTTT. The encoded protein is CASSSSLNTEAFF.

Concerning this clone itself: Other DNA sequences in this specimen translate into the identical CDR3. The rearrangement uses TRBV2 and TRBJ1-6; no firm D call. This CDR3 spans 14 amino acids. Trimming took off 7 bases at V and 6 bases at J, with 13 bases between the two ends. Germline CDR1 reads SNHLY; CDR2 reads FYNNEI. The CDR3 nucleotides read TGTGCCAGCATAGAGCCGGGGTCTAATTCACCCCTCCACTTT. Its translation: CASIEPGSNSPLHF. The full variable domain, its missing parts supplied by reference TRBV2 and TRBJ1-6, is EPEVTQTPSHQVTQMGQEVILRCVPISNHLYFYWYRQILGQKVEFLVSFYNNEISEKSEIFDDQFSVERPDGSNFTLKIRSTKLEDSAMYFCASIEPGSNSPLHFGNGTRLTVT.

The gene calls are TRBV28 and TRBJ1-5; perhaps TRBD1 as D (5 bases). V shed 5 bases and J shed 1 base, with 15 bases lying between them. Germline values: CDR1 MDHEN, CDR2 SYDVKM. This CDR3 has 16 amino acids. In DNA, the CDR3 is TGTGCCAGCAGTCAACCGGGGGACGGGAGCAATCAGCCCCAGCATTTT. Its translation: CASSQPGDGSNQPQHF.

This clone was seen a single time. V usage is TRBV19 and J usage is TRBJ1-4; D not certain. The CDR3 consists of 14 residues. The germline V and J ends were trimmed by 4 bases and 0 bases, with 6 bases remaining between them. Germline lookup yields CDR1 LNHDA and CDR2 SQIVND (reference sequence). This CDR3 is CASSTLATNEKLFF. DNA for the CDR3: TGTGCCAGTAGTACCCTTGCAACTAATGAAAAACTGTTTTTT. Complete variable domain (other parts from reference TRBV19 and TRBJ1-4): DGGITQSPKYLFRKEGQNVTLSCEQNLNHDAMYWYRQDPGQGLRLIYYSQIVNDFQKGDIAEGYSVSREKKESFPLTVTSAQKNPTAFYLCASSTLATNEKLFFGSGTQLSVL.

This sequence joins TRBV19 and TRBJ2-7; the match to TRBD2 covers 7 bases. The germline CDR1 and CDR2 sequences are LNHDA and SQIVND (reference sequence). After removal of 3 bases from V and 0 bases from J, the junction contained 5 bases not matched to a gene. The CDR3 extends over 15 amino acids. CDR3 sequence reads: CASSITLADSYEQYF. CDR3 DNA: TGTGCCAGTAGTATTACCCTAGCGGACTCCTACGAGCAGTACTTC.

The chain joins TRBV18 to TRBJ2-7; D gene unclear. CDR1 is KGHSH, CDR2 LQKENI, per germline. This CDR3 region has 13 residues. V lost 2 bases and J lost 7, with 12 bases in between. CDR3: CASSPDLSWEQYF. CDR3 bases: TGTGCCAGCTCACCAGACCTTAGCTGGGAGCAGTACTTC.

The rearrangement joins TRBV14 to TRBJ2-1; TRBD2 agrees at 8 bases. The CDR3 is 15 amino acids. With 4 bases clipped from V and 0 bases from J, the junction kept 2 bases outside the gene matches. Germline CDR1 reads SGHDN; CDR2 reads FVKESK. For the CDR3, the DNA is TGTGCCAGCAGCCGAGCGGGAGCCTCCTACAATGAGCAGTTCTTC. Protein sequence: CASSRAGASYNEQFF. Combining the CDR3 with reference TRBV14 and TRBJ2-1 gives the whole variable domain EAGVTQFPSHSVIEKGQTVTLRCDPISGHDNLYWYRRVMGKEIKFLLHFVKESKQDESGMPNNRFLAERTGGTYSTLKVQPAELEDSGVYFCASSRAGASYNEQFFGPGTRLTVL.

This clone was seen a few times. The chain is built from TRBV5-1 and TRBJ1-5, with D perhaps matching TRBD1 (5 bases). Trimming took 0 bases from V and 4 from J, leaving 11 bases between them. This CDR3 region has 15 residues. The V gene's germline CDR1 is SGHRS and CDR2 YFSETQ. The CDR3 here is CASSLGRGRNQPQHF. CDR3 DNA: TGCGCCAGCAGCTTGGGTAGGGGAAGGAATCAGCCCCAGCATTTT.

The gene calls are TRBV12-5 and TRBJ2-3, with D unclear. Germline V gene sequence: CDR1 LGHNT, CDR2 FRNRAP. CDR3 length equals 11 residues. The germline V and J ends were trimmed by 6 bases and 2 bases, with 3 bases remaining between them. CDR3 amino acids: CASGLTDTQYF. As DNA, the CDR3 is TGTGCTAGTGGCCTCACAGATACGCAGTATTTT.

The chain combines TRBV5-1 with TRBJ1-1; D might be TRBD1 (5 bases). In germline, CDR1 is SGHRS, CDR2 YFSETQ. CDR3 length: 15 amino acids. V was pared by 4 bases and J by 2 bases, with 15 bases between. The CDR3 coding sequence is TGCGCCAGCAGCCTGTCGGGAGGGGTAAACACTGAAGCTTTCTTT. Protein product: CASSLSGGVNTEAFF.

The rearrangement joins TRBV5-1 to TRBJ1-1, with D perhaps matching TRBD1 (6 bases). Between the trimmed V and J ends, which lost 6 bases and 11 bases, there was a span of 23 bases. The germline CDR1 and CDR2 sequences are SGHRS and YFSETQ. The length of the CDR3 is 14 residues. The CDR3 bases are TGCGCCAGCAATACTGGGGGGGCCTTGGGACGGGCTTTCTTT. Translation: CASNTGGALGRAFF.

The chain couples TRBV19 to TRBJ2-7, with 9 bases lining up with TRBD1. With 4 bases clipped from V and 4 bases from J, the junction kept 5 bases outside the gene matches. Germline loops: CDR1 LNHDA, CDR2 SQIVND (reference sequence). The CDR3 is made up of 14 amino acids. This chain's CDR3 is CASSTQGAGYEQYF. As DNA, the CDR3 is TGTGCCAGTAGTACACAGGGGGCCGGGTACGAGCAGTACTTC. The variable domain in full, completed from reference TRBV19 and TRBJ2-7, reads DGGITQSPKYLFRKEGQNVTLSCEQNLNHDAMYWYRQDPGQGLRLIYYSQIVNDFQKGDIAEGYSVSREKKESFPLTVTSAQKNPTAFYLCASSTQGAGYEQYFGPGTRLTVT.

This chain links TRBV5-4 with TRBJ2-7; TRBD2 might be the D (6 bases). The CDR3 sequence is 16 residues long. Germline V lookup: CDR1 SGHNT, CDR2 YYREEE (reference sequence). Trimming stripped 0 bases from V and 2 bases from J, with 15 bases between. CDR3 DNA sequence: TGTGCCAGCAGCTTGGCCGGCGGGGCCCCTACCTACGAGCAGTACTTC. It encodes CASSLAGGAPTYEQYF.

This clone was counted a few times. As DNA, the CDR3 is TGTGCCAGCTCACCACCGCTACAGGGGACCGGGGAGCTGTTTTTT. Its translation: CASSPPLQGTGELFF. The chain employs TRBV18 and TRBJ2-2; 7 bases agree with TRBD1. V trimming: 0 bases; J trimming: 5 bases; junction bases outside the gene matches: 3. Germline V gene lookup returns CDR1 KGHSH and CDR2 LQKENI. CDR3 length equals 15 residues.